Shown below are 16 T cell receptor beta chains from a single sample sequenced in a study of blood T cell repertoires in COVID-19. Repertoires were generated with immunoSEQ multiplex PCR, while TCRdb's copy carries only in-frame clones and drops some. In the table there are tens of thousands of clones, 88% of which are singletons. Sequencing input: peripheral blood. The origin of the receptors is a human donor in a cohort sampled during active COVID-19.

This clone has only a few counts. This chain links TRBV4-2 with TRBJ2-2; D not certain. Germline CDR1 is LGHNA and CDR2 is YNFKEQ. This CDR3 has 12 amino acids. V was clipped by 4 bases and J by 7 bases, with 7 bases between them. CDR3 region: CASSLSYGELFF. CDR3 in DNA: TGTGCCAGCAGCCTGTCTTACGGGGAGCTGTTTTTT.

This clone was observed a few times. J is TRBJ1-2 and V is TRBV7-9, with D possibly TRBD1 on 5 matching bases. The germline gives CDR1 SEHNR, CDR2 FQNEAQ (reference sequence). The CDR3 covers 14 residues. Trimming took 5 bases from V and 8 from J, leaving 18 bases between them. CDR3 in amino acids: CASSQSSRVIGYTF. The CDR3 DNA reads as TGTGCCAGCAGCCAAAGTTCCAGGGTTATAGGCTACACCTTC.

V usage is TRBV2 and J usage is TRBJ2-3; maybe TRBD2 (5 bases). Germline V lookup: CDR1 SNHLY, CDR2 FYNNEI. The V end was cut by 0 bases, the J end by 10 bases, with 11 bases between. The length of the CDR3 is 13 residues. The CDR3 region is CASSEASRDPQYF. The CDR3 DNA follows: TGTGCCAGCAGTGAAGCTTCTCGGGATCCGCAGTATTTT.

This clone was recorded a few times. The rearrangement links TRBV18 to TRBJ2-7, with 7 positions matching TRBD1. Germline values: CDR1 KGHSH, CDR2 LQKENI. V shed 3 bases and J 7 bases; nucleotides not matched to a gene: 3. There are 12 residues in the CDR3. Here the CDR3 reads CASSPSDREQYF. As DNA, the CDR3 is TGTGCCAGCTCACCTTCGGACAGGGAGCAGTACTTC.

The chain joins TRBV7-8 to TRBJ1-6, with D hard to call. Germline lookup yields CDR1 SGHVS and CDR2 FQNEAQ. The CDR3 runs to 15 residues. V gave up 3 bases and J gave up 0 bases, with 6 bases separating them. This CDR3 is CASSFRSSYNSPLHF. CDR3 nucleotides: TGTGCCAGCAGCTTCCGGAGCTCCTATAATTCACCCCTCCACTTT.

The chain links TRBV7-9 to TRBJ2-7, with 7 positions matching TRBD1. This CDR3 spans 16 amino acids. Trimming removed 2 bases from V and 3 bases from J; junction bases left unmatched: 10. The V gene's germline CDR1 is SEHNR and CDR2 FQNEAQ (reference sequence). The CDR3 bases are TGTGCCAGCAGCTTAAGGGACCGGGACAGACTCTACGAGCAGTACTTC. Protein product: CASSLRDRDRLYEQYF.

This chain joins TRBV5-8 and TRBJ1-1; tentatively, D is TRBD1 (6 bases). The CDR3 length is 15 residues. Germline CDR1 reads SGHTS; CDR2 reads YDEGEE. With 0 bases removed from V and 6 bases from J, the gap between germline ends came to 15 bases. For the CDR3, the DNA is TGTGCCAGCAGCTTGGACAGGGTTGACTTAGCTGAAGCTTTCTTT. Its translation: CASSLDRVDLAEAFF.

The V call is TRBV30, the J call TRBJ1-1, with 7 bases that match TRBD1. Per germline, CDR1 GTSNPN and CDR2 SVGIG (reference sequence). With V trimmed by 1 base and J by 6 bases, 2 bases remained unmatched. The CDR3 has 12 amino acids. CDR3 nucleotide sequence: TGTGCCTGGAGTGGACAGGGACCTGAAGCTTTCTTT. Its protein product is CAWSGQGPEAFF.

This chain joins TRBV18 and TRBJ2-1; D not resolved. Trimming removed 2 bases at V and 8 bases at J, with 10 bases between. Germline V CDR1 and CDR2: KGHSH, LQKENI. The CDR3 length is 13 residues. The CDR3 here is CASSPAFQDEQFF. CDR3 sequence (DNA): TGTGCCAGCTCACCAGCGTTTCAGGATGAGCAGTTCTTC.

The chain joins TRBV3-1 (or the pseudogene TRBV3-2) to TRBJ1-4; D not resolved. Per the germline V gene, CDR1 is LGHDT and CDR2 is YNNKEL (reference sequence). This CDR3 spans 14 amino acids. V dropped 9 bases and J dropped 0 bases, with 11 bases sitting between them. The CDR3 loop is CASRTLATNEKLFF. The CDR3 DNA reads TGTGCCAGTAGAACCCTTGCAACTAATGAAAAACTGTTTTTT.

This sequence joins TRBV18 and TRBJ2-1, with 13 bases aligning to TRBD2. J gave up 8 bases and V 3 bases, and 7 bases lay outside the gene matches. This CDR3 spans 16 amino acids. The germline V gene encodes CDR1 KGHSH and CDR2 LQKENI. The CDR3 nucleotides are TGTGCCAGCTCACCGGGGGGACTAGCGGGGACCTATGAGCAGTTCTTC. This sequence encodes CASSPGGLAGTYEQFF.

This chain links TRBV5-6 with TRBJ1-1; perhaps TRBD1 as D (5 bases). The V gene's germline CDR1 is SGHDT and CDR2 YYEEEE. The ends were cut back, 3 bases at V and 5 bases at J, with 17 bases in the middle. This CDR3 comprises 15 residues. The CDR3 DNA reads TGTGCCAGCAGCTCACCGGGACTGCCGAGGACTGAAGCTTTCTTT. It codes for CASSSPGLPRTEAFF.

The V and J genes are TRBV1 and TRBJ2-7; TRBD2 reflects the table's D call only, with no check against the DNA. TRBV1 is a pseudogene segment. This CDR3 has 15 amino acids. The CDR3 loop is CTSRPTSPTSYEQYF. For the CDR3, the DNA is TGCACCAGCAGGCCTACTAGCCCCACCTCCTACGAGCAGTACTTC.

This chain connects TRBV12-3 or TRBV12-4 to TRBJ2-3, with D possibly TRBD2 on 5 matching bases. V was cut by 7 bases and J by 6 bases, with 11 bases left in between. The CDR3 spans 12 residues. The CDR3 sequence: CASTEGRDTQYF. DNA for the CDR3: TGTGCCAGCACCGAGGGCCGGGATACGCAGTATTTT.

V usage is TRBV3-1 (or the pseudogene TRBV3-2) and J usage is TRBJ2-1, with 10 bases fitting TRBD1. Unmatched junction bases numbered 4, after V lost 1 base and J lost 7 bases. This CDR3 contains 15 residues. Germline values: CDR1 LGHDT, CDR2 YNNKEL (reference sequence). CDR3 sequence reads: CASSQGQGAQNEQFF. CDR3 sequence (DNA): TGTGCCAGCAGCCAAGGACAGGGGGCGCAAAATGAGCAGTTCTTC.

The rearrangement uses TRBV5-1 and TRBJ1-1, with D hard to call. Germline V lookup: CDR1 SGHRS, CDR2 YFSETQ. Trimming removed 2 bases from V and 3 bases from J, with 5 bases in between. This CDR3 comprises 12 residues. CDR3 bases: TGCGCCAGCAGCTTAGCGGACACTGAAGCTTTCTTT. Translated, it gives CASSLADTEAFF.